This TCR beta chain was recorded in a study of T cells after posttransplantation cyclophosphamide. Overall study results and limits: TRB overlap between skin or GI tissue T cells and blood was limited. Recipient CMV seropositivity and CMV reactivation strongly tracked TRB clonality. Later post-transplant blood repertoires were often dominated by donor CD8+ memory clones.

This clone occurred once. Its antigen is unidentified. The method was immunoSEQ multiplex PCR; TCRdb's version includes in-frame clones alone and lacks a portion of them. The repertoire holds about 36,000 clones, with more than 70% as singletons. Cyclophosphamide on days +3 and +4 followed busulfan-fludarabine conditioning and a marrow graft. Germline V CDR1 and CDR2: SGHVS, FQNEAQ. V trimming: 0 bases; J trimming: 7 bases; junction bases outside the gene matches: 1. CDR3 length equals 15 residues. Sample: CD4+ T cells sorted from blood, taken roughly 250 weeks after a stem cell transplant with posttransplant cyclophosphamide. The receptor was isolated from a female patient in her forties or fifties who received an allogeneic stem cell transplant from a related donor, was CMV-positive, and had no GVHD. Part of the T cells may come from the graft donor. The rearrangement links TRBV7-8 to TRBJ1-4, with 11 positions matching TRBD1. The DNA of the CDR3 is TGTGCCAGCAGCTTAGCCGGGACAGGGGGTGAAAAACTGTTTTTT. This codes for CASSLAGTGGEKLFF.